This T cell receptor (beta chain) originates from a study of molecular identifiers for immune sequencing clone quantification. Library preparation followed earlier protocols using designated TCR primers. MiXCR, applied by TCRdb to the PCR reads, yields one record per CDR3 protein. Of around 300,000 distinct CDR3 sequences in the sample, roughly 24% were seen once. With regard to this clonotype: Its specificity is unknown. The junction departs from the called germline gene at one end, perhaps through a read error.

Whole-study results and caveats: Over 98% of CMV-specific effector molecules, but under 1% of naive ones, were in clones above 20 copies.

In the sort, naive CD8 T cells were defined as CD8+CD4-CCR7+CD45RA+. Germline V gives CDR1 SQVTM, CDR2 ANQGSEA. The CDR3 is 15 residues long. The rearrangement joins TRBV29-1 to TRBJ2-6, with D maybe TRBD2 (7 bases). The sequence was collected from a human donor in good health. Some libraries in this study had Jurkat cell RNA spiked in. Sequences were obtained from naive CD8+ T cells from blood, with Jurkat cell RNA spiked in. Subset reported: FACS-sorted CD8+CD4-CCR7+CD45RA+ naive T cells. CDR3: CSVLGGAPGANVLAF. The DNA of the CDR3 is TGCAGCGTTTTGGGGGGGGCACCTGGGGCCAACGTCCTGGCTTTC.